The 5 T cell receptor beta chains reported below all come from one sample, sequenced in a study of T cell repertoires in cytomegalovirus infection. What these receptors recognize is not known. MiXCR, run by TCRdb on the reads, gives a single entry per CDR3 protein. The table has approximately 1,000,000 distinct CDR3 sequences, approximately 31% seen once; the top ten hold roughly 13%. Sequenced material: cultured CD8+ T cells from PBMCs, taken from culture after CMV antigen stimulation. The receptor source for this set is a human donor in good health (CMV status not recorded). Some clones in this sample may be carry-over from other donors' samples.

This clonotype appeared a few times. V usage is TRBV12-3 or TRBV12-4 and J usage is TRBJ1-2; the match to TRBD1 covers 11 bases. The CDR3 has 15 residues. V lost 5 bases, J lost 2 bases, and 4 bases stayed unmatched. The CDR3 DNA sequence: TGTGCCAGCAGTACGGGACAGGGGGTAAACTATGGCTACACCTTC. Residues: CASSTGQGVNYGYTF.

This clonotype was seen a few times. The V gene is TRBV28, the J gene TRBJ2-1; D possibly corresponds to TRBD1 (5 bases). The CDR3 runs to 19 residues. The ends were cut back, 4 bases at V and 2 bases at J, with 24 bases in the middle. Per the germline V gene, CDR1 is MDHEN and CDR2 is SYDVKM. The CDR3 loop reads CASSWTPPGAPITYNEQFF. The CDR3 coding sequence is TGTGCCAGCAGTTGGACACCCCCAGGAGCCCCCATCACCTACAATGAGCAGTTCTTC. Full variable domain (outside the CDR3, taken from reference TRBV28 and TRBJ2-1): DVKVTQSSRYLVKRTGEKVFLECVQDMDHENMFWYRQDPGLGLRLIYFSYDVKMKEKGDIPEGYSVSREKKERFSLILESASTNQTSMYLCASSWTPPGAPITYNEQFFGPGTRLTVL.

This sequence joins TRBV25-1 and TRBJ1-2; D possibly corresponds to TRBD1 (5 bases). The CDR3 loop spans 14 amino acids. Between the trimmed V and J ends, which lost 6 bases and 3 bases, there was a span of 14 bases. Germline V lookup: CDR1 MGHDK, CDR2 SYGVNS. Here the CDR3 DNA reads TGTGCCAGCAGGGGCGTTAGAGGGGACTATGGCTACACCTTC. Its protein is CASRGVRGDYGYTF.

This clonotype appeared a few times. The V and J genes are TRBV11-3 and TRBJ2-1; 13 bases are a match to TRBD2. Germline trimming cut 3 bases from V and 3 bases from J; bases unmatched to any gene: 2. The germline V gene encodes CDR1 SGHNT and CDR2 YENEEA. This CDR3 comprises 16 residues. This chain's CDR3 is CASSFTSGGVYNEQFF. In DNA form, the CDR3 reads TGTGCCAGCAGCTTCACTAGCGGGGGGGTCTACAATGAGCAGTTCTTC.

V gene TRBV7-9 combines with J gene TRBJ2-3; the match to TRBD2 covers 13 bases. V dropped 4 bases and J dropped 4; count of bases not matched to a gene: 14. Germline V CDR1 and CDR2: SEHNR, FQNEAQ (reference sequence). There are 19 residues in the CDR3. CDR3: CASSSGLAGASTFPDTQYF. CDR3 in DNA: TGTGCCAGCAGCTCAGGACTAGCGGGGGCCTCGACCTTCCCAGATACGCAGTATTTT.